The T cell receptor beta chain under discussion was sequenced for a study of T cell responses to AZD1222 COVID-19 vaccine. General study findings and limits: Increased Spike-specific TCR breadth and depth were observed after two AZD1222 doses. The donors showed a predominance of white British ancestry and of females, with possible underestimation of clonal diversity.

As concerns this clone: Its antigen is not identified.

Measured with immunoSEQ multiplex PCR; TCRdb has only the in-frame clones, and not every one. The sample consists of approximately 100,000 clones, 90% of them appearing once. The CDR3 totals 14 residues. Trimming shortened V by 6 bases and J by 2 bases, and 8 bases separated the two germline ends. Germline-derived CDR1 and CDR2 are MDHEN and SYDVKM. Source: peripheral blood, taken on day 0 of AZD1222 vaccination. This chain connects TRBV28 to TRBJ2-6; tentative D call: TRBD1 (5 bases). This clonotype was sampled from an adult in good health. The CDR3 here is CASSRQPGANVLTF. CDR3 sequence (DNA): TGTGCCAGCAGCCGACAGCCTGGGGCCAACGTCCTGACTTTC.